The clone carrying this T cell receptor (beta chain) was counted a few times. Antigen specificity is unknown. This sample is drawn from a study of beta chain features in type 1 diabetes. In the study overall: Over all samples combined, 107,917,701 sorted cells were examined. Overall study results and limits: Among all four CD4+ subsets, Type 1 diabetes patients had TCRB CDR3s that were moderately but significantly shorter. Type 1 diabetes patients showed fewer insertions and more deletions at VDJ junctions.

After removal of 6 bases from V and 13 bases from J, the junction contained 13 bases not matched to a gene. Looked up from germline, CDR1 is SGHRS and CDR2 is YFSETQ. The CDR3 runs 14 residues. A sort by CD45RO/CCR7/CD25/CD127/CD95/CD27 yielded CD4+ naive, central memory, regulatory and stem cell-like memory cells. TCRB transcripts that were expressed got sequenced, as all of the isolated RNA had been reverse transcribed. The protocol was immunoSEQ multiplex PCR, while the TCRdb copy is restricted to in-frame clones and leaves out a portion. The data contain 600,000 to 700,000 clones, around 11% of them singletons.

Material for sequencing was naive CD4+ T cells from blood. The TCR originated in a man aged 30 to 45 with type 1 diabetes. This chain joins TRBV5-1 and TRBJ2-1, with 10 bases matching TRBD1. The DNA for the CDR3 is TGCGCCAGCAACCCTTTGGGACAGGGGCTAGGACAGTTCTTC. It translates to CASNPLGQGLGQFF.